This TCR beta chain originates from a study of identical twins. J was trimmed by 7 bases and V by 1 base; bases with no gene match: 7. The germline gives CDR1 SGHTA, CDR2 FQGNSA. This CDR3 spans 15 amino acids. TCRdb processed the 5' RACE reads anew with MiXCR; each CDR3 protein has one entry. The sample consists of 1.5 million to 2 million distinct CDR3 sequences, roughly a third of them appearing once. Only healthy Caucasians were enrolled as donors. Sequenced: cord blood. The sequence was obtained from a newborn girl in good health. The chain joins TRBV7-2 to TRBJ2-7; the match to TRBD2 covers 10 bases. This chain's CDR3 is CASSLDPGLAWEQYF. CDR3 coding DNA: TGTGCCAGCAGCTTAGATCCGGGACTAGCGTGGGAGCAGTACTTC. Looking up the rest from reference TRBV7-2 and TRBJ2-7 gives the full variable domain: GAGVSQSPSNKVTEKGKDVELRCDPISGHTALYWYRQSLGQGLEFLIYFQGNSAPDKSGLPSDRFSAERTGGSVSTLTIQRTQQEDSAVYLCASSLDPGLAWEQYFGPGTRLTVT.